This T cell receptor (beta chain) originates from a study of cytomegalovirus exposure and HLA in healthy donors. Germline V lookup: CDR1 MGHRA, CDR2 YSYEKL. There are 17 residues in the CDR3. After removal of 0 bases from V and 0 bases from J, the junction contained 1 base not matched to a gene. Produced via immunoSEQ multiplex PCR; TCRdb's table is partial and in-frame only. The data contain about 110,000 clones, around 95% of them singletons. The material sequenced was PBMCs. The chain carries TRBV4-1 and TRBJ2-1, with 11 bases aligning to TRBD2. This sequence originates from a young woman in good health and CMV-seronegative. CDR3 DNA sequence: TGCGCCAGCAGCCAAGATAGCGGGGGGGCCTCCTACAATGAGCAGTTCTTC. Amino acids: CASSQDSGGASYNEQFF.